This T cell receptor beta chain was sequenced in a study of long-term antiretroviral therapy in people with HIV. Broader study findings: Participants lacked recorded data on ART adherence, viral resistance or therapy changes.

As regards this clone: What it binds is unknown.

Version v3.0 of the immunoSEQ assay was performed at survey level. TCRdb's copy holds only in-frame clones and misses some; the assay was immunoSEQ multiplex PCR. The data contain around 20,000 clones, about four fifths of them seen just once; the ten biggest clones take up roughly 12%. The CDR3 runs 15 residues. The germline CDR1 and CDR2 sequences are KGHSH and LQKENI. V was clipped by 8 bases and J by 3 bases, with 19 bases between them. The input for sequencing was unsorted PBMCs, taken 0.1 years before starting antiretroviral therapy. V usage is TRBV18 and J usage is TRBJ1-1, with D perhaps matching TRBD1 (5 bases). This clonotype was sampled from a man aged 35-49 years with HIV. The CDR3 sequence is CASQTLGGEDTEAFF. The CDR3 DNA reads as TGTGCCAGCCAGACCTTGGGGGGGGAGGACACTGAAGCTTTCTTT.